This TCR beta chain was recovered during a study of lymphopenia after photon versus proton radiotherapy (dated by TCRdb to about 2019). About the investigation overall: The immunological effects of photon versus proton radiation therapy were compared in patients with gastrointestinal tumors who developed high-grade lymphopenia. The study was designed to characterize how the impact on the immune system differs between the two radiation modalities. The cohort included approximately 22 patients with gastrointestinal tumors who developed lymphopenia after receiving either photon or proton therapy.

Notes on this clone: What antigen it recognizes has not been identified. No clone much larger than this one lies a single base away; base qualities are absent.

Taken from the germline V gene, the CDR1 and CDR2 loops are KGHSH and LQKENI. The CDR3 starts with the cysteine, ends with the phenylalanine, and has 14 residues. Kept here is only the CDR3 DNA, which spans 42 bases and is read in frame from base 1. The trim is 2 bases for V and 1 base for J, with a gap of 8 bases between the germline ends. Library preparation used the immunoSEQ multiplex PCR assay. Deep sequencing of rearranged TCR beta loci, alongside multiparametric flow cytometry, was used to profile T cell repertoires. Entries here come from immuneACCESS through TCRdb and include only in-frame sequences with V and J called. Some clones fail to appear in such tables; in the studies checked, an unresolved V gene covers under half of the shortfall, and the cause of the remainder is unknown. Across this sample there are some 42,000 clones, with about four fifths seen only once. The ten largest clones take up around a quarter of the sample.

Study-wide conclusions, independent of this receptor: Proton-treated patients stayed relatively stable during treatment, while photon-treated patients lost naive T cells and TCR diversity and gained effector/memory populations. Once the lymphocyte count had reached its nadir, the repertoires of photon-treated patients showed oligoclonal expansion, particularly of CD8+ Temra cells, and this expansion drove the decline in diversity. Across the cohort, a larger post-nadir drop in TCR diversity was inversely correlated with overall survival time among patients who died. The survival association was assessed only in patients who died, and better survival with proton therapy was presented by the authors as a possibility rather than a demonstrated result.

This receptor was taken from a woman in her seventies with pancreatic cancer. Sample: peripheral blood, taken from a patient treated with proton-based radiotherapy. The V gene is TRBV18 and the J gene is TRBJ2-5; 5 matching bases give a weak D call of TRBD1. The CDR3 corresponds to CASSPGAGQETQYF. At the DNA level, the sequence is TGTGCCAGCTCACCAGGGGCTGGCCAAGAGACCCAGTACTTC.